The rows below give T cell receptor beta chains drawn from one sample of a study of regulatory T cells in long-lasting Graves disease. TCRdb processed the multiplex PCR reads anew with MiXCR; each CDR3 protein has one entry. The sample has roughly 560,000 distinct CDR3 sequences, about 11% seen once; the top ten hold over 7%. This sample was shared with a second study, whose subject was T cells in Graves' hyperthyroidism and ophthalmopathy.

The starting material was peripheral blood mononuclear cells (PBMCs), obtained at new diagnosis, from a patient treated with antithyroid drugs. All receptors come from a woman aged 30 to 39 with Graves disease. Each CDR3 is given with its conserved first and last residue. Fields, in order: clone size, J gene, V gene, D gene, CDR3 DNA, CDR3 protein. D genes are given only for firm matches. Clone size, where shown, is once, few, many, or a class for clones that have expanded.

many,TRBJ1-1,TRBV30,TRBD1,TGTGCCTGGAGTTTGATTCAGGGGGCTGCAGCTTTCTTT,CAWSLIQGAAAFF
many,TRBJ1-1,TRBV27,-,TGTGCCAGCAGTTTATATACCCAGGGAAACACTGAAGCTTTCTTT,CASSLYTQGNTEAFF
many,TRBJ2-7,TRBV4-1,-,TGCGCCAGCAGCCAAGCAGCCACCTACGAGCAGTACTTC,CASSQAATYEQYF
-,TRBJ2-1,TRBV20-1,TRBD2,TGCAGTGCTAGAGGGACTAGCGGGAGATACAATGAGCAGTTCTTC,CSARGTSGRYNEQFF
many,TRBJ2-2,TRBV2,-,TGTGCCAGCAGAAGTACGGGCACCGGGGAGCTGTTTTTT,CASRSTGTGELFF
many,TRBJ1-1,TRBV7-2,-,TGTGCCAGCAGCTCCTGGGACACTGCGGCAGCTTTCTTT,CASSSWDTAAAFF
many,TRBJ2-5,TRBV28,-,TGTGCCAGCAGTTTATTTTGGGGCGGAGAGACCCAGTACTTC,CASSLFWGGETQYF
many,TRBJ2-1,TRBV2,-,TGTGCCAGCAGTGACCCGGGCGGTACCTCCTACAATGAGCAGTTCTTC,CASSDPGGTSYNEQFF
few,TRBJ2-7,TRBV4-1,-,TGCGCCAGCAGCCAAGATTTGCATGCCTACGAGCAGTACTTC,CASSQDLHAYEQYF
-,TRBJ1-2,TRBV19,TRBD1,TGTGCCAGTAGTAACCCAGGGGGCGAAAAATCTGGCTACACCTTC,CASSNPGGEKSGYTF
-,TRBJ1-4,TRBV7-6,-,TGTGCCACTCACTGGTTCCCTAATGAAAAACTGTTTTTT,CATHWFPNEKLFF
-,TRBJ1-2,TRBV7-2,TRBD1,TGTGCCAGCAGCCGTCGACAGGGACCGGCTGGCTACACCTTC,CASSRRQGPAGYTF
many,TRBJ1-6,TRBV11-3,-,TGTGCCAGCAGCTTCAGGGGTCTGAATTCACCCCTCCACTTT,CASSFRGLNSPLHF
many,TRBJ2-7,TRBV19,-,TGTGCCAGTAGTACCGGACAGTCCTACGAGCAGTACTTC,CASSTGQSYEQYF
many,TRBJ2-2,TRBV27,-,TGTGCCAGCAGTTTAGCACGGACCGGGAAGCTGTTTTTT,CASSLARTGKLFF
few,TRBJ2-3,TRBV6-1,TRBD1,TGTGCCAGCAGTGCGAGGGGGCATGGAGATACGCAGTATTTT,CASSARGHGDTQYF
few,TRBJ2-2,TRBV5-1,TRBD1,TGCGCCAGCAGCATCGGGACAGCACACACCGGGGAGCTGTTTTTT,CASSIGTAHTGELFF
many,TRBJ2-2,TRBV25-1,-,TGTGCCAGCAGTCGGGGCGGGATTCGAATTGGGGAGCTGTTTTTT,CASSRGGIRIGELFF
-,TRBJ1-2,TRBV5-1,-,TGCGCCAGCAGCTTCGAAGGTCGGTTTAGCTATGGCTACACCTTC,CASSFEGRFSYGYTF
-,TRBJ2-1,TRBV7-2,-,TGTGCCAGCAGCCCTCGAGGCGGAGGGGGGGGCTCCTACAATGAGCAGTTCTTC,CASSPRGGGGGSYNEQFF
many,TRBJ2-1,TRBV9,TRBD2,TGTGCCAGCAGCGTATCGGGACTAGCGGGAGTAAATGAGCAGTTCTTC,CASSVSGLAGVNEQFF
few,TRBJ1-2,TRBV19,-,TGTGCCAGTAGGGACTATGGCTACACCTTC,CASRDYGYTF
many,TRBJ2-1,TRBV7-3,TRBD1,TGTGCCAGCAGCTTCCGGGACAGGGGTTCCTACAATGAGCAGTTCTTC,CASSFRDRGSYNEQFF
many,TRBJ2-2,TRBV5-6,TRBD1,TGTGCCAGCAGCTTTTCAGGGGGCGGAGGGGAGCTGTTTTTT,CASSFSGGGGELFF
-,TRBJ1-5,TRBV19,-,TGTGCCAGTAAGACTAGCAATCAGCCCCAGCATTTT,CASKTSNQPQHF
-,TRBJ1-1,TRBV20-1,-,TGCAGTGCTAGGGGTGGGAACACTGGAGCTTTCTTT,CSARGGNTGAFF
-,TRBJ2-7,TRBV15,-,TGTGCCACCAGCAGAGATGGGGTCCTAGCCTACGAGCAGTACTTC,CATSRDGVLAYEQYF
many,TRBJ2-7,TRBV6-2/TRBV6-3,TRBD2,TGTGCCAGCAGTTACTCGATAGTTGGCGGGACTAGCTTCTACGAGCAGTACTTC,CASSYSIVGGTSFYEQYF
few,TRBJ2-5,TRBV20-1,-,TGCAGTGCTAGAGAAGTGGCTGGCAAGACCCAGTACTTC,CSAREVAGKTQYF
few,TRBJ2-1,TRBV10-3,-,TGTGCCATCAGTGAGTGGATAGCCCAAAGCTCCTACAATGAGCAGTTCTTC,CAISEWIAQSSYNEQFF
few,TRBJ1-5,TRBV6-1,TRBD1,TGTGCCAGCAGACCCCAGGGGGCTAGGCAGCCCCAGCATTTT,CASRPQGARQPQHF
few,TRBJ2-5,TRBV10-2,-,TGCGCCAGCACCTCAATTGGAGGGACGGAGACCCAGTACTTC,CASTSIGGTETQYF
many,TRBJ2-1,TRBV7-9,-,TGTGCCAGCAGAGAGTCGGGGACTTTGAATGAGCAGTTCTTC,CASRESGTLNEQFF
many,TRBJ2-5,TRBV3-1,TRBD1,TGTGCCAGCAGCCAAGTAGGCAGGGGGCTTAAAGAGACCCAGTACTTC,CASSQVGRGLKETQYF
many,TRBJ1-1,TRBV19,-,TGTGCCAGTAGTAGAACAGCGCTTCTGAACACTGAAGCTTTCTTT,CASSRTALLNTEAFF
many,TRBJ2-1,TRBV3-1,TRBD2,TGTGCCAGCAGCCCTCGACCGGGACTAGCGGGGCGCTCCTACAATGAGCAGTTCTTC,CASSPRPGLAGRSYNEQFF
-,TRBJ2-6,TRBV12-3/TRBV12-4,-,TGTGCCAGCAGTCTCAGGGGCTCTGGGGCCAACGTCCTGACTTTC,CASSLRGSGANVLTF
many,TRBJ2-1,TRBV7-9,-,TGTGCCAGCAGCTCGGACAGAGGGGACCATCTAGATGAGCAGTTCTTC,CASSSDRGDHLDEQFF
-,TRBJ2-3,TRBV18,TRBD1,TGTGCCAGCTCACCCGGGACAGGGCCCACAGATACGCAGTATTTT,CASSPGTGPTDTQYF
-,TRBJ2-5,TRBV19,-,TGTGCCAGTAGTATCAGCCTCCTGGGTATAGGGGAGACCCAGTACTTC,CASSISLLGIGETQYF
few,TRBJ2-1,TRBV7-2,-,TGTGCCAGCAGCGAGACCGGGACGTTTAATGAGCAGTTCTTC,CASSETGTFNEQFF